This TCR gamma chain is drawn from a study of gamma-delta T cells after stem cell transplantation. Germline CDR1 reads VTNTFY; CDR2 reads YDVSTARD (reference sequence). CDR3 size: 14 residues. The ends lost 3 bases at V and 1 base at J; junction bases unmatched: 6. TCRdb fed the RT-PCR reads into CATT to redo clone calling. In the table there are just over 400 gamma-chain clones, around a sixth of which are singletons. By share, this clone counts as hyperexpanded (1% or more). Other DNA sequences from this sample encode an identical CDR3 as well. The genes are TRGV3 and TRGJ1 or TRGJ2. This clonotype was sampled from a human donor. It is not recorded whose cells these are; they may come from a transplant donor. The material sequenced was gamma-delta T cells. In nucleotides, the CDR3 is TGTGCCACCTGGGACGCACGAAATTATTATAAGAAACTCTTT. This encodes CATWDARNYYKKLF.